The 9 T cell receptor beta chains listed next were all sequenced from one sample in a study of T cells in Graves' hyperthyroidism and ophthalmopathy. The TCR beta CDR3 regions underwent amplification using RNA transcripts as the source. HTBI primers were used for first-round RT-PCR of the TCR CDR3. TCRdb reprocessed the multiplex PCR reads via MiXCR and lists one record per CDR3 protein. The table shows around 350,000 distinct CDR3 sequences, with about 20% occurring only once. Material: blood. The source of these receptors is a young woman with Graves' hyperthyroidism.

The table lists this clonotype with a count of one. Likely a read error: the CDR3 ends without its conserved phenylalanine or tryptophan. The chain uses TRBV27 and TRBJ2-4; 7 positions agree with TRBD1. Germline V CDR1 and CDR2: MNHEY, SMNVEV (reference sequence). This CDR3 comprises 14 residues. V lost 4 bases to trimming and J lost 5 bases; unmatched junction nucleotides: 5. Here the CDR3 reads CASSSTGTENIQYV. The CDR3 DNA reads TGTGCCAGCAGTTCGACAGGGACCGAAAACATTCAGTACGTC.

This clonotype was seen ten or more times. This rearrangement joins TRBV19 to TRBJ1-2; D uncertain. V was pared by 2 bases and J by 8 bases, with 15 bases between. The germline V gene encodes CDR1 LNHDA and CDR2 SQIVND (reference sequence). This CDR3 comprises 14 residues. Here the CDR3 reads CASSIPTTDVGYTF. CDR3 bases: TGTGCCAGTAGTATACCAACCACAGACGTCGGCTACACCTTC.

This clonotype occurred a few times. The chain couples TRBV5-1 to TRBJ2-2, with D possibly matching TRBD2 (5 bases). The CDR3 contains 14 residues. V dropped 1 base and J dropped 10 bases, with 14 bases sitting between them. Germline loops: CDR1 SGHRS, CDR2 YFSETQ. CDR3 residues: CASSLISGGLELFF. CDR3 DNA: TGCGCCAGCAGCTTGATCTCGGGCGGGCTGGAGCTGTTTTTT.

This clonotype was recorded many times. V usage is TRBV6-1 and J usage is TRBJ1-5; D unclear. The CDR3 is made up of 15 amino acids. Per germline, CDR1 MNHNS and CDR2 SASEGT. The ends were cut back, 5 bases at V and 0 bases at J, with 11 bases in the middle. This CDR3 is CASSPYIDSNQPQHF. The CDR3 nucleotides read TGTGCCAGCAGTCCGTATATTGATAGCAATCAGCCCCAGCATTTT.

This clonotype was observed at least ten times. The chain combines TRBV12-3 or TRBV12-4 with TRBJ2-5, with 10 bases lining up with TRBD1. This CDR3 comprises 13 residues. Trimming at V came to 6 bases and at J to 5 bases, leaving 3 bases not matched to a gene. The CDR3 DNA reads TGTGCCAGCAGGGGACAGGGGATGGAGACCCAGTACTTC. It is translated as CASRGQGMETQYF.

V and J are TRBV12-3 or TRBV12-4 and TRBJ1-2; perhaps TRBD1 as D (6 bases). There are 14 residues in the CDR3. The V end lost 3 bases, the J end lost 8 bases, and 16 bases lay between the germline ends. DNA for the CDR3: TGTGCCAGCAGTTTTGGTATGGGGGCTCAGGGCTACACCTTC. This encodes CASSFGMGAQGYTF.

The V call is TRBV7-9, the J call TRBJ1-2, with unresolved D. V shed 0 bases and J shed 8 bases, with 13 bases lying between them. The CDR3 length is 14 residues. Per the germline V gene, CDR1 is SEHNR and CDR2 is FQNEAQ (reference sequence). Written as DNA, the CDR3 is TGTGCCAGCAGCTTAGCGGCCGGGGAGCGCGGCTACACCTTC. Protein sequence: CASSLAAGERGYTF.

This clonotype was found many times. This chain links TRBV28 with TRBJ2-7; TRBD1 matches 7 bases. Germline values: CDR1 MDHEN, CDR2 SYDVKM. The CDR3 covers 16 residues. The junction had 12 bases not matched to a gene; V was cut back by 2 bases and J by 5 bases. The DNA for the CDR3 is TGTGCCAGCAGTTTAATCGCTCATGAGGGGGCAAACGAGCAGTACTTC. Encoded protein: CASSLIAHEGANEQYF.

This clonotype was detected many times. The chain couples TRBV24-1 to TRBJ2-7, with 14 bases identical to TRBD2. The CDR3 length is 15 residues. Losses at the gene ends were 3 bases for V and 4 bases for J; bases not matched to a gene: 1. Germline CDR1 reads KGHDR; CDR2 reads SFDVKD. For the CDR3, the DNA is TGTGCCACCAGTGATGGACTAGCGGGGGGTTACGAGCAGTACTTC. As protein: CATSDGLAGGYEQYF.